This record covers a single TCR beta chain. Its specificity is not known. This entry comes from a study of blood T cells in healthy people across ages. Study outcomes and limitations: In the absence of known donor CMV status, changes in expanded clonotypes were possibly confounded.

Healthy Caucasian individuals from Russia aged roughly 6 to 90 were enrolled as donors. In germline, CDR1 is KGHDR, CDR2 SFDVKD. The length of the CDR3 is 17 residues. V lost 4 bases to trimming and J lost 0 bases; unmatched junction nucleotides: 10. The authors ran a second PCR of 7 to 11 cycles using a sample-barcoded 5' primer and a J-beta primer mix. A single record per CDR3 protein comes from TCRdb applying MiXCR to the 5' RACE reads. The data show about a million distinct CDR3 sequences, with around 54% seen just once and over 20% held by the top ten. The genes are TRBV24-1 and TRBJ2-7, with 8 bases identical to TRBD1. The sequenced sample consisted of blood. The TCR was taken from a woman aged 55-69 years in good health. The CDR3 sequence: CATSDHRGYNPSYEQYF. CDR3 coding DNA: TGTGCCACCAGTGACCACAGGGGGTATAATCCCTCCTACGAGCAGTACTTC.